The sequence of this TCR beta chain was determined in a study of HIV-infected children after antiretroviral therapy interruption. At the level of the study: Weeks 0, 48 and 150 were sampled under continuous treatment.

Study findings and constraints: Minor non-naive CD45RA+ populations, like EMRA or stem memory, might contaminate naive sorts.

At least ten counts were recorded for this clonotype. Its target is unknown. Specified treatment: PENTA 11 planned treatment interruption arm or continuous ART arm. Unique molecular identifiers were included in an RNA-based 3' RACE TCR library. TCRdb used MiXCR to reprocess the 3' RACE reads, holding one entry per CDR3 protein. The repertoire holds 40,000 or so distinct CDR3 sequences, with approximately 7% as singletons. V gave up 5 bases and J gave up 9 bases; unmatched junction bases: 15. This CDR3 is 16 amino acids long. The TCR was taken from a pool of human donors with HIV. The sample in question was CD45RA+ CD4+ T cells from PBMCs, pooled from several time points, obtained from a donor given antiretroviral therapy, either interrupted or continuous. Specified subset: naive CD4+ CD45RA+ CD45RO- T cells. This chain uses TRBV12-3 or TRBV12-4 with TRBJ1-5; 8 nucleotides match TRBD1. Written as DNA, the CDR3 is TGTGCCAGCAGTCCCGCAGGGGGCGCCTTCGTCCGGCCCCAGCATTTT. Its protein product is CASSPAGGAFVRPQHF.